The clone carrying this T cell receptor beta chain was observed a handful of times. Antigen: not known. This CDR3 has 14 residues. V was clipped by 6 bases and J by 3 bases; unmatched bases: 8. CDR1 and CDR2 (germline): SGHTA, FQGNSA. 5'RACE with constant-segment primers built TCRalpha and TCRbeta cDNA libraries with UMIs. TCRdb independently ran MiXCR on the 5' RACE reads; one entry per CDR3 protein. The sample has 200,000 to 250,000 distinct CDR3 sequences, roughly 10% seen once. The data were obtained in a study of T-cell memory formation after mild COVID-19. Study as a whole: Clustering of TCRs was largely donor specific. Study results and caveats: Clones that contracted from day 15 to 85 had balanced CD4/CD8; later expanders were CD4+ biased. There were some responding clones in pre-infection memory, which suggested that cross-reactive memory had joined.

The origin of this receptor is a man aged 18 to 30 who had mild COVID-19 (a few samples of this study predate the infection). Cell type and time point are not known. The rearrangement uses TRBV7-2 and TRBJ2-7; 7 bases map to TRBD1. Sequencing was carried out using PBMCs or a T cell subset sorted from them (not recorded which). The CDR3 is CASREGTVGYEQYF. The CDR3 DNA sequence: TGTGCCAGCAGAGAAGGGACAGTCGGCTACGAGCAGTACTTC.